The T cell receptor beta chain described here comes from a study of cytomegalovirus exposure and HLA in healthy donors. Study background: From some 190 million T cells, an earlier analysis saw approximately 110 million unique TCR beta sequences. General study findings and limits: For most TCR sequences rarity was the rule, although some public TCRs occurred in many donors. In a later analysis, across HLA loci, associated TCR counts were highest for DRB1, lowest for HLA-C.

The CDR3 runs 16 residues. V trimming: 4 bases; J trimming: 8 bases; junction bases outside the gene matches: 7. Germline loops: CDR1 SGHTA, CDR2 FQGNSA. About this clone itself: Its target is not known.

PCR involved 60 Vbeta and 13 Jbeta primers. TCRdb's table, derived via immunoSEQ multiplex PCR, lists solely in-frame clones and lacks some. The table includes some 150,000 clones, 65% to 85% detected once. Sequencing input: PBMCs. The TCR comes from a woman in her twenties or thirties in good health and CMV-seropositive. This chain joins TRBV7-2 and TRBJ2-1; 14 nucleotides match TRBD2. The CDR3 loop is CASSSLGLAGGYEQFF. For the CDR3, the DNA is TGTGCCAGCAGCTCACTCGGACTAGCGGGGGGCTATGAGCAGTTCTTC.